This T cell receptor beta chain stems from a study of cytomegalovirus exposure and HLA in healthy donors. 13 Jbeta primers and 60 Vbeta primers were used for the PCR. TCRdb's copy holds only in-frame clones and misses some; the assay was immunoSEQ multiplex PCR. Among roughly 180,000 clones, roughly a tenth were seen once, and the ten largest hold 1% to 1.5%. Per germline, CDR1 MNHEY and CDR2 SVGAGI. V lost 3 bases, J lost 2 bases, and 11 bases lay in between. CDR3 length: 15 amino acids. This chain connects TRBV6-5 to TRBJ1-3, with D maybe TRBD1 (5 bases). Sequenced input: PBMCs. The TCR sequence derives from a woman in her twenties or thirties in good health and CMV-seropositive. CDR3 coding DNA: TGTGCCAGCAGTTATTCGGGGGTAACTGGAAACACCATATATTTT. Residues: CASSYSGVTGNTIYF.